Below are 13 T cell receptor beta chains sequenced from a single sample in a study of blood T cell repertoires in COVID-19. Profiling relied on immunoSEQ multiplex PCR, and the TCRdb table lists in-frame clones only, not all of them. The data hold about 190,000 clones, with 70% to 90% observed a single time. Material for sequencing was peripheral blood. All receptors come from a man aged 30 to 45 with acute or convalescent COVID-19.

J is TRBJ2-1 and V is TRBV3-1 (or the pseudogene TRBV3-2); the match to TRBD2 covers 10 bases. Per germline, CDR1 LGHDT and CDR2 YNNKEL (reference sequence). J lost 12 bases, V lost 4 bases, and 12 bases had no gene match. This CDR3 has 15 amino acids. DNA for the CDR3: TGTGCCAGCAGCCCCCTAGCGGGGGACAGATACAGGCAGTTCTTC. Amino acid sequence: CASSPLAGDRYRQFF.

This clone was observed a single time. The chain uses TRBV6-5 and TRBJ1-2; 8 nucleotides agree with TRBD1. Germline CDR1 reads MNHEY; CDR2 reads SVGAGI. J lost 3 bases, V lost 0 bases, and 6 bases had no gene match. The length of the CDR3 is 16 residues. The DNA of the CDR3 is TGTGCCAGCAGTTACTCGACTACGGGACAGGACTATGGCTACACCTTC. Translation: CASSYSTTGQDYGYTF.

J is TRBJ2-3 and V is TRBV6-2 or TRBV6-3; TRBD2 aligns across 11 bases. Germline values: CDR1 MNHEY, CDR2 SVGEGT. This CDR3 contains 14 residues. Trimming cost V 5 bases and J 10 bases; bases outside gene matches: 8. The CDR3 loop reads CASSNPGLADSQYF. The CDR3 coding sequence is TGTGCCAGCAGTAATCCGGGACTAGCGGATTCGCAGTATTTT.

The V and J genes are TRBV2 and TRBJ2-1, with TRBD2 matching over 11 bases. The germline V gene has CDR1 SNHLY and CDR2 FYNNEI. V shed 7 bases and J 9 bases; nucleotides not matched to a gene: 11. The length of the CDR3 is 15 residues. CDR3 region: CASMVGTSGISEQFF. As DNA, the CDR3 is TGTGCCAGCATGGTAGGGACTAGCGGAATAAGTGAGCAGTTCTTC.

The V call is TRBV6-4, the J call TRBJ1-6; 8 bases match TRBD1. The CDR3 is 15 residues long. Trimming at V came to 6 bases and at J to 3 bases, leaving 4 bases not matched to a gene. The germline V gene encodes CDR1 MRHNA and CDR2 SNTAGT. The CDR3 region is CASRTGANYNSPLHF. The DNA for the CDR3 is TGTGCCAGCAGGACAGGGGCGAACTATAATTCACCCCTCCACTTT.

In this sample, this clone turned up once. The chain is built from TRBV27 and TRBJ2-1, with TRBD2 as a possible D gene (7 bases). The CDR3 length is 15 residues. Per germline, CDR1 MNHEY and CDR2 SMNVEV (reference sequence). Trimming took 6 bases from V and 9 from J, leaving 21 bases between them. CDR3 residues: CASSQEGGGPGEQFF. In DNA, the CDR3 is TGTGCCAGCAGCCAAGAAGGGGGAGGGCCGGGTGAGCAGTTCTTC.

A note on this clone: At the DNA level, this CDR3 is encoded by other sequences in the same sample as well. This CDR3 is CASSYSPGNTEAFF. The CDR3 bases are TGTGCCAGCAGTTACAGTCCCGGGAACACTGAAGCTTTCTTT. The chain joins TRBV6-5 to TRBJ1-1; D not resolved. Germline values: CDR1 MNHEY, CDR2 SVGAGI. Trimming left V 2 bases short and J 1 base short, with 8 bases between. The CDR3 runs 14 residues.

This clone was seen a few times. J is TRBJ1-2 and V is TRBV6-5; D not certain. CDR3 length equals 15 residues. Per germline, CDR1 MNHEY and CDR2 SVGAGI. Between the trimmed V and J ends, which lost 6 bases and 2 bases, there was a span of 16 bases. CDR3 sequence (DNA): TGTGCCAGCAGCCTTACTACCCACAAAAACTATGGCTACACCTTC. This encodes CASSLTTHKNYGYTF.

This clone was detected once. The chain couples TRBV6-5 to TRBJ2-7, with 11 bases lining up with TRBD1. Unmatched junction bases numbered 8, after V lost 8 bases and J lost 2 bases. The length of the CDR3 is 15 residues. The germline CDR1 and CDR2 sequences are MNHEY and SVGAGI. CDR3 bases: TGTGCCAGCTCGACCCGGACAGGGGGCGCCTACGAGCAGTACTTC. Translating it yields CASSTRTGGAYEQYF.

The chain links TRBV3-1 (or the pseudogene TRBV3-2) to TRBJ1-2; D may be TRBD1 (5 bases). CDR3 length: 14 residues. From germline, CDR1 is LGHDT and CDR2 YNNKEL (reference sequence). V shed 6 bases and J shed 1 base, with 12 bases lying between them. This chain's CDR3 is CASSGATGNYGYTF. The CDR3 DNA is TGTGCCAGCAGTGGGGCGACGGGTAACTATGGCTACACCTTC.

The chain recombines TRBV15 with TRBJ1-5, with D perhaps TRBD1 (5 bases). Germline loops: CDR1 LNHNV, CDR2 YYDKDF (reference sequence). Trimming left V 8 bases short and J 5 bases short, with 10 bases between. This CDR3 is built from 12 residues. DNA for the CDR3: TGTGCCACCGGAGACAGCCATCAGCCCCAGCATTTT. Amino acid sequence: CATGDSHQPQHF. Based on the CDR3 plus reference TRBV15 and TRBJ1-5, the full variable domain is DAMVIQNPRYQVTQFGKPVTLSCSQTLNHNVMYWYQQKSSQAPKLLFHYYDKDFNNEADTPDNFQSRRPNTSFCFLDIRSPGLGDTAMYLCATGDSHQPQHFGDGTRLSIL.

This chain connects TRBV19 to TRBJ2-7, with D perhaps TRBD1 (6 bases). CDR1 LNHDA and CDR2 SQIVND come from the germline V gene (reference sequence). The CDR3 covers 17 residues. Trimming shortened V by 5 bases and J by 2 bases, and 22 bases separated the two germline ends. The CDR3 region is CASSPTEGEHRPYEQYF. The CDR3 DNA sequence: TGTGCCAGTAGTCCCACAGAGGGGGAACACAGACCCTACGAGCAGTACTTC.

This clone was recorded a few times. The chain carries TRBV6-5 and TRBJ1-1, with 9 bases fitting TRBD1. The CDR3 runs to 13 residues. V was pared by 11 bases and J by 11 bases, with 15 bases of the junction left unmatched. Germline V gene data show CDR1 as MNHEY and CDR2 as SVGAGI. CDR3 in amino acids: CAGRDLVTGGAFF. The CDR3 DNA sequence: TGTGCCGGCCGCGATTTAGTGACAGGGGGTGCTTTCTTT.